These 32 T cell receptor beta chains share one sample of origin, sequenced in a study of shared clonotypes between healthy human individuals. TCRdb's table, derived via immunoSEQ multiplex PCR, lists solely in-frame clones and lacks some. In the table there are approximately 840,000 clones, 90% to 97% of which are singletons. CD45RO-negative, CCR7-positively selected cells formed the naive CD8 fraction, excluding terminally differentiated effector memory CD45RA+ cells. Sequenced material: naive CD8+ T cells sorted from blood. These receptors originate from a man aged 25 to 40 in good health.

This clone was detected only once. The genes are TRBV13 and TRBJ2-1; 8 positions agree with TRBD2. The V gene end was trimmed by 2 bases and the J gene end by 3 bases; junction bases not matched to a gene: 3. CDR3 size: 15 residues. Germline-derived CDR1 and CDR2 are PRHDT and FYEKMQ (reference sequence). CDR3 loop: CASSLTSGNYNEQFF. The CDR3 coding sequence is TGTGCCAGCAGCTTAACTAGCGGAAACTACAATGAGCAGTTCTTC.

The J gene is TRBJ1-1, the V gene TRBV11-2, with TRBD1 as a possible D gene (5 bases). Trimming took off 4 bases at V and 4 bases at J, with 10 bases between the two ends. Per germline, CDR1 SGHAT and CDR2 FQNNGV. The CDR3 extends over 13 amino acids. Written as DNA, the CDR3 is TGTGCCAGCAGCTCCTGGGGGGGCACTGAAGCTTTCTTT. The encoded protein is CASSSWGGTEAFF.

The J gene is TRBJ2-3, the V gene TRBV6-6; D is unclear. V was shortened by 8 bases and J by 1 base, with 4 bases between the two germline ends. Per the germline V gene, CDR1 is MNHNY and CDR2 is SVGAGI (reference sequence). CDR3 size: 11 residues. CDR3 protein: CASAGTDTQYF. The CDR3 DNA reads as TGTGCCAGCGCCGGCACAGATACGCAGTATTTT.

The chain is built from TRBV18 and TRBJ2-3, with D uncertain. V was pared by 10 bases and J by 3 bases, with 23 bases between. Germline CDR1 reads KGHSH; CDR2 reads LQKENI. This CDR3 has 16 amino acids. The CDR3 DNA follows: TGTGCCACCGCAACCCTCGGGTCTAAGAAGACAGATACGCAGTATTTT. Amino acids: CATATLGSKKTDTQYF.

The chain combines TRBV7-9 with TRBJ2-4, with TRBD2 identical over 8 bases. CDR3 length equals 17 residues. V lost 5 bases and J lost 7; bases outside the gene matches: 16. Per germline, CDR1 SEHNR and CDR2 FQNEAQ (reference sequence). CDR3 DNA: TGTGCCAGCAGCGGCTCGGGTAACGGGAGGGCCGTTAACATTCAGTACTTC. Translating it yields CASSGSGNGRAVNIQYF.

The chain employs TRBV18 and TRBJ2-1, with D perhaps TRBD1 or TRBD2 (5 bases each). The germline gives CDR1 KGHSH, CDR2 LQKENI. This CDR3 region has 15 residues. The germline V and J ends were trimmed by 2 bases and 5 bases, with 13 bases remaining between them. Here the CDR3 DNA reads TGTGCCAGCTCACCAAGCGGTTTAGGGGACAATGAGCAGTTCTTC. Translating it yields CASSPSGLGDNEQFF.

Turning to this clone: The same CDR3 can be traced to other DNA sequences in this sample. V and J are TRBV10-3 and TRBJ1-1, with D maybe TRBD1 (5 bases). CDR3 size: 13 residues. The ends were cut back, 0 bases at V and 5 bases at J, with 7 bases in the middle. Per the germline V gene, CDR1 is ENHRY and CDR2 is SYGVKD. Here the CDR3 DNA reads TGTGCCATCAGTGAGTCCAAGGGGACTGAAGCTTTCTTT. Translated: CAISESKGTEAFF.

This chain links TRBV2 with TRBJ2-7, with TRBD2 matching 12 bases. CDR3 length equals 17 residues. Losses at the gene ends were 4 bases for V and 3 bases for J; bases not matched to a gene: 10. Germline values: CDR1 SNHLY, CDR2 FYNNEI. The CDR3: CASSGRLAGGPVYEQYF. The CDR3 nucleotides are TGTGCCAGCAGTGGGAGGCTAGCGGGAGGGCCAGTCTACGAGCAGTACTTC. The full variable domain, completed using reference TRBV2 and TRBJ2-7, is EPEVTQTPSHQVTQMGQEVILRCVPISNHLYFYWYRQILGQKVEFLVSFYNNEISEKSEIFDDQFSVERPDGSNFTLKIRSTKLEDSAMYFCASSGRLAGGPVYEQYFGPGTRLTVT.

V gene TRBV27 combines with J gene TRBJ2-7; TRBD1 matches at 9 bases. This CDR3 region has 13 residues. Germline CDR1 is MNHEY and CDR2 is SMNVEV (reference sequence). Trimming cost V 4 bases and J 6 bases; bases outside gene matches: 4. For the CDR3, the DNA is TGTGCCAGCAGTTGGGGACAGGGACGCGAGCAGTACTTC. Translated, it gives CASSWGQGREQYF.

The chain joins TRBV29-1 to TRBJ1-2; no firm D call. The CDR3 contains 12 residues. The germline CDR1 and CDR2 sequences are SQVTM and ANQGSEA. V was cut by 7 bases and J by 2 bases, with 11 bases left in between. The CDR3 spells CSAEWRNYGYTF. CDR3 nucleotides: TGCAGCGCCGAATGGAGGAACTATGGCTACACCTTC.

CDR3 DNA: TGTGCAGTAGCGGGAGTTACCACAGATACGCAGTATTTT. It is translated as CAVAGVTTDTQYF. The chain carries TRBV27 and TRBJ2-3; 9 bases line up with TRBD2. CDR1 is MNHEY, CDR2 SMNVEV, per germline (reference sequence). This CDR3 comprises 13 residues.

The genes are TRBV27 and TRBJ2-1; 9 bases align to TRBD2. The CDR3 runs to 16 residues. Germline V gene data show CDR1 as MNHEY and CDR2 as SMNVEV (reference sequence). Losses at the gene ends were 2 bases for V and 8 bases for J; bases not matched to a gene: 10. CDR3 bases: TGTGCCAGCAGTTTAGGAATAGCGGGAGTAGTTGATGAGCAGTTCTTC. Protein sequence: CASSLGIAGVVDEQFF.

Note on this clone: At the DNA level, this CDR3 is encoded by other sequences in the same sample as well. The chain recombines TRBV6-1 with TRBJ2-7; D not resolved. Germline CDR1 MNHNS, CDR2 SASEGT. V lost 6 bases to trimming and J lost 1 base, with 7 bases between them. The CDR3 has 12 amino acids. The CDR3 sequence is CASRKGSYEQYF. The CDR3 bases are TGTGCCAGCAGGAAGGGTTCCTACGAGCAGTACTTC.

The V call is TRBV7-2, the J call TRBJ2-1; TRBD2 aligns across 11 bases. The length of the CDR3 is 18 residues. The germline V gene encodes CDR1 SGHTA and CDR2 FQGNSA. The V gene end was trimmed by 2 bases and the J gene end by 2 bases; junction bases not matched to a gene: 8. CDR3 sequence: CASSLSLLAGVPYNEQFF. The CDR3 bases are TGTGCCAGCAGCTTAAGCCTACTAGCGGGAGTCCCCTACAATGAGCAGTTCTTC.

The table lists this clone with a count of one. This chain uses TRBV7-9 with TRBJ2-1; possibly TRBD1 for D (5 bases). Trimming removed 5 bases from V and 7 bases from J, with 18 bases in between. The germline V gene has CDR1 SEHNR and CDR2 FQNEAQ (reference sequence). This CDR3 contains 15 residues. CDR3 DNA: TGTGCCAGCAGCCCAGCCCAGGGTGCGCTGAATGAGCAGTTCTTC. It specifies CASSPAQGALNEQFF.

V usage is TRBV7-9 and J usage is TRBJ2-7, with D tentatively TRBD1 or TRBD2 (5 bases each). V dropped 5 bases and J dropped 2 bases, with 19 bases sitting between them. The CDR3 loop spans 16 amino acids. The V gene's germline CDR1 is SEHNR and CDR2 FQNEAQ (reference sequence). The CDR3 loop reads CASSPSYGTEAYEQYF. For the CDR3, the DNA is TGTGCCAGCAGCCCCTCCTACGGGACGGAAGCCTACGAGCAGTACTTC.

The rearrangement joins TRBV9 to TRBJ2-3; 9 bases map to TRBD2. Germline loops: CDR1 SGDLS, CDR2 YYNGEE. Germline trimming cut 0 bases from V and 0 bases from J; bases unmatched to any gene: 5. The CDR3 is made up of 17 amino acids. CDR3 DNA sequence: TGTGCCAGCAGCGTAGAGTTTGCGGGAGGGAGCACAGATACGCAGTATTTT. Its translation: CASSVEFAGGSTDTQYF.

The rearrangement links TRBV9 to TRBJ2-2; 8 nucleotides line up with TRBD2. With V trimmed by 2 bases and J by 1 base, 16 bases remained unmatched. Per the germline V gene, CDR1 is SGDLS and CDR2 is YYNGEE. The CDR3 loop spans 20 amino acids. In DNA form, the CDR3 reads TGTGCCAGCAGCGTGGATATGGGTGGCGGGAGGAGTAAGAACACCGGGGAGCTGTTTTTT. It encodes CASSVDMGGGRSKNTGELFF.

This chain connects TRBV28 to TRBJ2-7, with D perhaps matching TRBD1 (6 bases). The CDR3 has 14 residues. The V gene lost 6 bases and the J gene lost 1 base, with 13 bases spanning the gap. From germline, CDR1 is MDHEN and CDR2 SYDVKM. In nucleotides, the CDR3 is TGTGCCAGCAGGAGGGACAATCCTTCCTACGAGCAGTACTTC. Protein: CASRRDNPSYEQYF.

The chain recombines TRBV29-1 with TRBJ2-1; D tentatively fits TRBD1 or TRBD2 (5 bases each). The CDR3 length is 13 residues. Germline CDR1 and CDR2: SQVTM and ANQGSEA. V was trimmed by 7 bases and J by 4 bases, leaving 14 bases between them. In DNA, the CDR3 is TGCAGCGGCCTGGGGGTTGAATACAATGAGCAGTTCTTC. This translates into CSGLGVEYNEQFF.

The rearrangement joins TRBV7-9 to TRBJ2-5; 11 bases map to TRBD2. Trimming at V came to 5 bases and at J to 4 bases, leaving 9 bases not matched to a gene. CDR1 is SEHNR and CDR2 is FQNEAQ in the germline V gene (reference sequence). This CDR3 contains 16 residues. The CDR3 spells CASSTTVAGGPETQYF. CDR3 DNA sequence: TGTGCCAGCAGCACGACGGTAGCGGGAGGGCCAGAGACCCAGTACTTC.

The genes are TRBV7-9 and TRBJ1-2; D gene ambiguous. Trimming cost V 5 bases and J 6 bases, with 22 bases left between them. Germline values: CDR1 SEHNR, CDR2 FQNEAQ (reference sequence). This CDR3 has 16 residues. This chain's CDR3 is CASSPPFLTLVDGYTF. The CDR3 DNA reads as TGTGCCAGCAGCCCGCCCTTTCTGACACTTGTCGATGGCTACACCTTC.

In its sample, this clone was seen once. This chain links TRBV29-1 with TRBJ2-1; D ambiguous. The CDR3 has 14 residues. The germline V gene encodes CDR1 SQVTM and CDR2 ANQGSEA. V was pared by 2 bases and J by 4 bases, with 12 bases between. Here the CDR3 DNA reads TGCAGCGTTGAAACCAGCGAGGATTACAATGAGCAGTTCTTC. This gives the protein CSVETSEDYNEQFF.

This rearrangement joins TRBV27 to TRBJ2-3; 11 bases fit TRBD1. CDR1 MNHEY and CDR2 SMNVEV come from the germline V gene (reference sequence). CDR3 length: 16 residues. The V gene end was trimmed by 4 bases and the J gene end by 4 bases; junction bases not matched to a gene: 7. The CDR3 region is CASSSIGQGASDTQYF. CDR3 in DNA: TGTGCCAGCAGTTCCATTGGACAGGGGGCCTCAGATACGCAGTATTTT.

The chain has TRBV5-5 and TRBJ1-1, with D unresolved. This CDR3 region has 12 residues. Germline lookup yields CDR1 SGHKS and CDR2 YYEKEE (reference sequence). Trimming took off 3 bases at V and 3 bases at J, with 6 bases between the two ends. In DNA, the CDR3 is TGTGCCAGCAGCTGGCAGGACACTGAAGCTTTCTTT. Translation: CASSWQDTEAFF.

Concerning this clone: The sample holds other DNA sequences that translate to the same CDR3. The CDR3 bases are TGTGCCACCAGCAGAGTGAGGGGAACTGAAGCTTTCTTT. Residues: CATSRVRGTEAFF. V and J are TRBV15 and TRBJ1-1; tentatively, D is TRBD1 (5 bases). V lost 1 base and J 5 bases, leaving 8 bases between the germline ends. Germline CDR1 LNHNV, CDR2 YYDKDF (reference sequence). This CDR3 has 13 residues.

The chain has TRBV28 and TRBJ2-7; D is tentatively TRBD1 or TRBD2 (5 bases each). CDR3 size: 15 residues. V was pared by 7 bases and J by 1 base, with 17 bases between. The germline CDR1 and CDR2 sequences are MDHEN and SYDVKM. CDR3: CASTGPIGLSYEQYF. CDR3 coding DNA: TGTGCCAGCACGGGACCTATAGGGCTTTCCTACGAGCAGTACTTC.

The chain is built from TRBV19 and TRBJ2-1; 9 bases line up with TRBD2. CDR1 and CDR2 (germline): LNHDA, SQIVND (reference sequence). The CDR3 loop spans 14 amino acids. V trimming: 7 bases; J trimming: 8 bases; junction bases outside the gene matches: 9. The CDR3: CASTGLAGIDEQFF. CDR3 DNA sequence: TGTGCCAGTACGGGTCTAGCGGGAATCGATGAGCAGTTCTTC.

This chain joins TRBV6-5 and TRBJ1-5; 7 bases line up with TRBD1. Per the germline V gene, CDR1 is MNHEY and CDR2 is SVGAGI. This CDR3 has 16 amino acids. Trimming took 3 bases from V and 2 from J; bases not matched to a gene: 7. CDR3 sequence reads: CASSYYRGEGNQPQHF. Here the CDR3 DNA reads TGTGCCAGCAGTTATTACAGGGGCGAAGGCAATCAGCCCCAGCATTTT.

The chain links TRBV27 to TRBJ2-3, with D uncertain. Germline CDR1 and CDR2: MNHEY and SMNVEV (reference sequence). Trimming left V 5 bases short and J 2 bases short, with 5 bases between. This CDR3 contains 12 residues. The CDR3 protein is CASSPDTDTQYF. The CDR3 DNA sequence: TGTGCCAGCAGTCCGGACACAGATACGCAGTATTTT.

The rearrangement uses TRBV25-1 and TRBJ2-1; 11 nucleotides align to TRBD2. The V and J ends lost 9 bases and 7 bases, in that order; junction bases with no gene match: 8. This CDR3 region has 14 residues. Germline lookup yields CDR1 MGHDK and CDR2 SYGVNS. The CDR3 sequence: CASIGLAGYNEQFF. The CDR3 nucleotides read TGTGCCAGTATTGGACTAGCGGGCTATAATGAGCAGTTCTTC.

The chain is built from TRBV7-9 and TRBJ2-7; no firm D call. This CDR3 comprises 13 residues. Between the trimmed V and J ends, which lost 6 bases and 3 bases, there was a span of 12 bases. In germline, CDR1 is SEHNR, CDR2 FQNEAQ (reference sequence). The CDR3 nucleotides are TGTGCCAGCAGTCCCCCCCAGGTCTACGAGCAGTACTTC. Translation: CASSPPQVYEQYF.